The 20 T cell receptor beta chains below all came from one sample that was sequenced in a study of blood T cells in healthy people across ages. PCR was performed a second time for about 6 to 12 cycles using a sample-barcoded 5' primer and a J-beta primer mix. Using its own MiXCR run on the 5' RACE reads, TCRdb lists one record per CDR3 protein. The sample contains about 930,000 distinct CDR3 sequences, around 29% of which appear only once. The same data also contributed to another study, on T cells of mothers and their children.

The specimen sequenced was blood. These receptors all stem from a middle-aged woman in good health.

With regard to this clonotype: One end of the junction does not line up with germline, which may come from a read error. This sequence joins TRBV2 and TRBJ1-4; TRBD1 matches 7 bases. Germline assignment: CDR1 SNHLY and CDR2 FYNNEI. The CDR3 runs to 15 residues. In DNA form, the CDR3 reads TGTGCCAGCAGGAGGGACAGAGCAACTAATGAAAAACGGTTTTTT. It specifies CASRRDRATNEKRFF.

This clonotype was detected only a few times. The chain recombines TRBV14 with TRBJ2-3; TRBD1 agrees at 10 bases. In germline, CDR1 is SGHDN, CDR2 FVKESK. The V gene end was trimmed by 5 bases and the J gene end by 4 bases; junction bases not matched to a gene: 9. The CDR3 has 16 residues. CDR3 bases: TGTGCCAGCAGCAAATTTGGGACAGGGGTCGCAGATACGCAGTATTTT. Translated, it gives CASSKFGTGVADTQYF. Full variable domain (rest looked up from reference TRBV14 and TRBJ2-3): EAGVTQFPSHSVIEKGQTVTLRCDPISGHDNLYWYRRVMGKEIKFLLHFVKESKQDESGMPNNRFLAERTGGTYSTLKVQPAELEDSGVYFCASSKFGTGVADTQYFGPGTRLTVL.

This clonotype was detected a few times. The chain has TRBV13 and TRBJ2-4; no clear D gene. The CDR3 loop spans 11 amino acids. Germline CDR1 PRHDT, CDR2 FYEKMQ (reference sequence). Deletions cut 0 bases from V and 14 bases from J, with 8 bases between. CDR3: CASSLGQHEYF. The DNA of the CDR3 is TGTGCCAGCAGCTTAGGACAGCACGAGTACTTC. The variable domain in full, with the rest retrieved from reference TRBV13 and TRBJ2-4, is AAGVIQSPRHLIKEKRETATLKCYPIPRHDTVYWYQQGPGQDPQFLISFYEKMQSDKGSIPDRFSAQQFSDYHSELNMSSLELGDSALYFCASSLGQHEYFGAGTRLSVL.

This clonotype was detected only a few times. The chain has TRBV3-1 and TRBJ1-2, with a weak D call TRBD1 (5 bases). This CDR3 has 15 residues. Germline loops: CDR1 LGHDT, CDR2 YNNKEL (reference sequence). Between the trimmed V and J ends, which lost 3 bases and 8 bases, there was a span of 19 bases. CDR3 sequence: CASSHFTLRGEGYTF. CDR3 sequence (DNA): TGTGCCAGCAGCCACTTCACCCTGCGGGGGGAAGGCTACACCTTC.

CDR3: CAWSPTGHRYGYTF. The CDR3 nucleotides read TGTGCCTGGAGTCCCACAGGCCACCGCTATGGCTACACCTTC. The rearrangement links TRBV30 to TRBJ1-2, with D possibly matching TRBD1 (5 bases). The CDR3 loop spans 14 amino acids. Germline values: CDR1 GTSNPN, CDR2 SVGIG (reference sequence). Between the trimmed V and J ends, which lost 2 bases and 4 bases, there was a span of 14 bases.

This clonotype was recorded many times. In DNA form, the CDR3 reads TGTGCCAGCAGCTTAGCGGGGTTTCGGAGCACTGAAGCTTTCTTT. This gives the protein CASSLAGFRSTEAFF. The chain recombines TRBV5-5 with TRBJ1-1; D is unclear. The CDR3 spans 15 residues. The V gene lost 2 bases and the J gene lost 4 bases, with 15 bases spanning the gap. CDR1 and CDR2 (germline): SGHKS, YYEKEE (reference sequence).

The table lists this clonotype with a few counts. The gene calls are TRBV29-1 and TRBJ1-1; D perhaps matches TRBD1 (5 bases). Trimming took 5 bases from V and 0 from J, leaving 13 bases between them. CDR3 length: 14 residues. Germline V CDR1 and CDR2: SQVTM, ANQGSEA. CDR3 region: CSVPGRNMNTEAFF. The CDR3 region has the DNA TGCAGCGTTCCGGGACGTAACATGAACACTGAAGCTTTCTTT.

The gene calls are TRBV20-1 and TRBJ1-5, with D possibly matching TRBD1 (5 bases). The CDR3 is made up of 15 amino acids. Germline CDR1 reads DFQATT; CDR2 reads SNEGSKA (reference sequence). V was clipped by 3 bases and J by 4 bases, with 16 bases between them. The chain's CDR3 is CSASAPGTDNQPQHF. CDR3 bases: TGCAGTGCTAGCGCTCCCGGGACTGATAATCAGCCCCAGCATTTT.

Remarks on this clonotype: This clone may be a read error of a much larger clone one base away. The rearrangement joins TRBV29-1 to TRBJ2-7, with a weak D call TRBD1 (6 bases). The CDR3 length is 13 residues. Germline loops: CDR1 SQVTM, CDR2 ANQGSEA. The V gene lost 6 bases and the J gene lost 5 bases, with 17 bases spanning the gap. The chain's CDR3 is CSVAGTPGDEQYF. The CDR3 region has the DNA TGCAGCGTCGCCGGGACACCAGGGGACGAGCAGTACTTC.

Notes on this clonotype: Compared with germline, one end of the junction differs, possibly owing to a read error. V and J are TRBV7-7 and TRBJ2-7, with D perhaps assigned TRBD1 or TRBD2 (5 bases each). This CDR3 is 14 amino acids long. Germline loops: CDR1 SSHAT, CDR2 FNYEAQ (reference sequence). The CDR3 loop is CASSLNEGTNEQYF. The DNA for the CDR3 is TGTGCTAGCAGCTTAAATGAGGGGACCAACGAGCAGTACTTC. Variable domain in full (rest from reference TRBV7-7 and TRBJ2-7): GAGVSQSPRYKVTKRGQDVTLRCDPISSHATLYWYQQALGQGPEFLTYFNYEAQPDKSGLPSDRFSAERPEGSISTLTIQRTEQRDSAMYRCASSLNEGTNEQYFGPGTRLTVT.

With respect to this clonotype: A read error is possible here, since a much larger clone lies one base away. J is TRBJ2-2 and V is TRBV5-6; D not resolved. CDR3 length: 16 residues. Germline assignment: CDR1 SGHDT and CDR2 YYEEEE. Trimming took 4 bases from V and 6 from J, leaving 19 bases between them. CDR3 sequence: CASSPPSSRYAGELFF. In DNA, the CDR3 is TGTGCCAGCAGCCCACCGTCCAGCCGGTATGCCGGGGAGCTGTTTTTT.

The J gene is TRBJ1-1, the V gene TRBV9, with 7 bases aligning to TRBD1. The CDR3 runs 15 residues. V lost 7 bases to trimming and J lost 0 bases; unmatched junction nucleotides: 9. The germline CDR1 and CDR2 sequences are SGDLS and YYNGEE. The CDR3 sequence: CASGRTGGMNTEAFF. Written as DNA, the CDR3 is TGTGCCAGCGGACGGACAGGAGGCATGAACACTGAAGCTTTCTTT.

The chain has TRBV7-9 and TRBJ1-5, with D possibly TRBD1 on 6 matching bases. This CDR3 has 13 amino acids. Trimming removed 5 bases from V and 5 bases from J, with 10 bases in between. CDR1 is SEHNR and CDR2 is FQNEAQ in the germline V gene (reference sequence). In DNA form, the CDR3 reads TGTGCCAGCAGCCCACAGGGAGATCAGCCCCAGCATTTT. Amino acids: CASSPQGDQPQHF.

This chain links TRBV12-3 or TRBV12-4 with TRBJ2-7, with TRBD1 identical over 7 bases. Trimming took 7 bases from V and 2 from J; bases not matched to a gene: 5. The CDR3 runs 13 residues. CDR3 residues: CASTRTGAYEQYF. In DNA form, the CDR3 reads TGTGCCAGCACTCGGACAGGTGCCTACGAGCAGTACTTC.

A note on this clonotype: A junction boundary mismatches the germline segment, possibly from a read error. This chain joins TRBV2 and TRBJ2-1; 8 bases fit TRBD2. The CDR3 extends over 16 amino acids. The germline CDR1 and CDR2 sequences are SNHLY and FYNNEI. The DNA for the CDR3 is TGTGCCAGCAGTGGGGAACGGGGGGGGTCCTGCAATGAGCAGTTCTTC. Its translation is CASSGERGGSCNEQFF.

Details on this clonotype: A read error is possible here, since a much larger clone lies one base away. The chain is built from TRBV9 and TRBJ1-2, with 12 bases that match TRBD1. The CDR3 loop spans 14 amino acids. Germline assignment: CDR1 SGDLS and CDR2 YYNGEE. Unmatched junction bases numbered 4, after V lost 3 bases and J lost 7 bases. The DNA of the CDR3 is TGTGCCAGCAGCGCGGGACAGGGGGCAGGTGGCTACACCTTC. Translated: CASSAGQGAGGYTF.

The chain has TRBV25-1 and TRBJ1-1, with D hard to call. The germline V and J ends were trimmed by 5 bases and 11 bases, with 27 bases remaining between them. From germline, CDR1 is MGHDK and CDR2 SYGVNS. The CDR3 contains 16 residues. The CDR3 sequence is CASSTCWAELCTGAFF. The CDR3 coding sequence is TGTGCCAGCAGTACCTGCTGGGCTGAATTATGTACTGGGGCTTTCTTT.

This clonotype showed up just a few times. The chain has TRBV5-1 and TRBJ1-2, with a weak D call TRBD1 (5 bases). Trimming removed 5 bases from V and 3 bases from J, with 11 bases in between. CDR3 length: 13 amino acids. The germline V gene has CDR1 SGHRS and CDR2 YFSETQ. The CDR3, as DNA: TGCGCCAGCAGACCGGACACCGACTATGGCTACACCTTC. Translating gives CASRPDTDYGYTF.

In this sample, this clonotype turned up many times. This chain uses TRBV7-2 with TRBJ2-1; 7 nucleotides match TRBD1. There are 15 residues in the CDR3. Germline CDR1 is SGHTA and CDR2 is FQGNSA. V was clipped by 2 bases and J by 5 bases; unmatched bases: 6. The DNA of the CDR3 is TGTGCCAGCAGCTTACGAGGGGGCTTGGACAATGAGCAGTTCTTC. Translation: CASSLRGGLDNEQFF.

The chain uses TRBV7-2 and TRBJ1-6; D ambiguous. Germline V gives CDR1 SGHTA, CDR2 FQGNSA. Trimming cost V 5 bases and J 11 bases, with 16 bases left between them. The CDR3 extends over 14 amino acids. This CDR3 is CASSVMGRDPPLHF. The DNA for the CDR3 is TGTGCCAGCAGCGTCATGGGAAGGGATCCACCCCTCCACTTT.